This entry lists 16 T cell receptor beta chains sequenced from one sample in a study of blood T cell repertoires in COVID-19. Repertoires were generated with immunoSEQ multiplex PCR, while TCRdb's copy carries only in-frame clones and drops some. The sample includes over 250,000 clones, 85% of them seen just once. The sample comprised peripheral blood. The receptors originated from a human donor in a cohort sampled during active COVID-19.

Here the CDR3 DNA reads TGTGCCAGTAGCCTTAGTGAAGAAGAGACCCAGTACTTC. Its protein is CASSLSEEETQYF. V and J are TRBV19 and TRBJ2-5; no clear D. This CDR3 is built from 13 residues. Trimming stripped 6 bases from V and 3 bases from J, with 11 bases between. CDR1 and CDR2 (germline): LNHDA, SQIVND (reference sequence). Together with reference TRBV19 and TRBJ2-5, the CDR3 gives the full variable domain: DGGITQSPKYLFRKEGQNVTLSCEQNLNHDAMYWYRQDPGQGLRLIYYSQIVNDFQKGDIAEGYSVSREKKESFPLTVTSAQKNPTAFYLCASSLSEEETQYFGPGTRLLVL.

The chain combines TRBV19 with TRBJ2-7, with 8 bases that match TRBD2. The junction had 8 bases not matched to a gene; V was cut back by 4 bases and J by 6 bases. The CDR3 consists of 14 residues. Germline CDR1 LNHDA, CDR2 SQIVND (reference sequence). Written as DNA, the CDR3 is TGTGCCAGTAGTAGCGGGAGGACACCCTCCGAGCAGTACTTC. As protein: CASSSGRTPSEQYF.

The V gene is TRBV11-2, the J gene TRBJ1-4; no clear D gene. In germline, CDR1 is SGHAT, CDR2 FQNNGV. CDR3 length: 14 residues. Trimming took off 0 bases at V and 10 bases at J, with 12 bases between the two ends. CDR3 sequence: CASSLERQSGKLFF. The CDR3 nucleotides read TGTGCCAGCAGCTTAGAGAGGCAATCGGGAAAACTGTTTTTT.

The gene calls are TRBV30 and TRBJ1-2, with TRBD1 matching 7 bases. The CDR3 contains 12 residues. Trimming at V came to 3 bases and at J to 7 bases, leaving 5 bases not matched to a gene. The germline CDR1 and CDR2 sequences are GTSNPN and SVGIG (reference sequence). DNA of the CDR3: TGTGCCTGGAGCGACGGACAGGCTGGCTACACCTTC. Translation gives CAWSDGQAGYTF.

This chain uses TRBV7-3 with TRBJ1-1; D is undetermined. Trimming removed 3 bases at V and 8 bases at J, with 10 bases between. The germline gives CDR1 SGHTA, CDR2 FQGTGA. The CDR3 is 12 amino acids. The CDR3 here is CASSFGDGEAFF. CDR3 nucleotides: TGTGCCAGCAGCTTCGGGGATGGGGAAGCTTTCTTT.

The gene calls are TRBV3-1 (or the pseudogene TRBV3-2) and TRBJ1-2; D is possibly TRBD1 (5 bases). The V and J ends lost 5 bases and 5 bases respectively, with 15 bases between them. Per germline, CDR1 LGHDT and CDR2 YNNKEL (reference sequence). This CDR3 comprises 14 residues. The DNA of the CDR3 is TGTGCCAGCAGCACCCGACAGTTGGAGTATGGCTACACCTTC. Amino acids: CASSTRQLEYGYTF.

This chain links TRBV19 with TRBJ2-2; a weak D match, TRBD2 (6 bases). Germline loops: CDR1 LNHDA, CDR2 SQIVND (reference sequence). The CDR3 covers 14 residues. V was clipped by 7 bases and J by 0 bases, with 9 bases between them. The CDR3 DNA follows: TGTGCCAGTACCGGGACTCCGAACACCGGGGAGCTGTTTTTT. It yields the protein CASTGTPNTGELFF.

This clone was recorded once. This CDR3 reads CASSLVEGSQPQHF. In DNA form, the CDR3 reads TGTGCCAGCAGCTTAGTCGAGGGTAGTCAGCCCCAGCATTTT. The chain carries TRBV7-8 and TRBJ1-5, with no clear D. V lost 1 base, J lost 6 bases, and 10 bases lay in between. The CDR3 extends over 14 amino acids. Germline loops: CDR1 SGHVS, CDR2 FQNEAQ.

The chain links TRBV2 to TRBJ1-2; possibly TRBD1 for D (6 bases). CDR1 is SNHLY, CDR2 FYNNEI, per germline. CDR3 length: 12 residues. The V gene lost 8 bases and the J gene lost 7 bases, with 14 bases spanning the gap. The CDR3 sequence is CASQQGKGGYTF. The CDR3 DNA reads TGTGCCAGCCAACAGGGTAAAGGTGGCTACACCTTC.

The CDR3 nucleotides are TGTGCCAGTAGTAGAGCGGGAGAGGTCACAGATACGCAGTATTTT. Translating it yields CASSRAGEVTDTQYF. The rearrangement uses TRBV19 and TRBJ2-3, with TRBD2 identical over 8 bases. CDR3 length equals 15 residues. Germline-derived CDR1 and CDR2 are LNHDA and SQIVND (reference sequence). Trimming at V came to 4 bases and at J to 2 bases, leaving 5 bases not matched to a gene.

CDR3: CASSFGTSQETQYF. CDR3 nucleotide sequence: TGTGCCAGCAGCTTCGGGACATCCCAAGAGACCCAGTACTTC. The V call is TRBV5-4, the J call TRBJ2-5; tentatively, D is TRBD1 (6 bases). The CDR3 has 14 amino acids. Looked up from germline, CDR1 is SGHNT and CDR2 is YYREEE (reference sequence). Trimming removed 2 bases from V and 1 base from J, with 9 bases in between.

Only a few counts were recorded for this clone. The chain couples TRBV20-1 to TRBJ1-5; TRBD1 is a possible D gene (6 bases). In germline, CDR1 is DFQATT, CDR2 SNEGSKA (reference sequence). The CDR3 length is 13 residues. V was shortened by 3 bases and J by 4 bases, with 10 bases between the two germline ends. CDR3: CSASKGVNQPQHF. The CDR3 nucleotides are TGCAGTGCTAGTAAGGGGGTTAATCAGCCCCAGCATTTT.

CDR3 DNA sequence: TGCGCCAGCCGAGAATGGGCGGGCACCGGGGAGCTGTTTTTT. Protein: CASREWAGTGELFF. This rearrangement joins TRBV10-2 to TRBJ2-2; D may be TRBD2 (5 bases). The V end was cut by 8 bases, the J end by 4 bases, with 14 bases between. Germline V gene sequence: CDR1 WSHSY, CDR2 SAAADI. This CDR3 is 14 amino acids long.

The chain recombines TRBV28 with TRBJ1-2, with 8 positions matching TRBD1. The CDR3 runs 15 residues. After removal of 6 bases from V and 0 bases from J, the junction contained 6 bases not matched to a gene. In germline, CDR1 is MDHEN, CDR2 SYDVKM. In nucleotides, the CDR3 is TGTGCCAGCAGACTTACAGGGGGAGCTAACTATGGCTACACCTTC. Amino acids: CASRLTGGANYGYTF.

The gene calls are TRBV4-1 and TRBJ2-5; TRBD1 agrees at 8 bases. The CDR3 contains 14 residues. Looked up from germline, CDR1 is MGHRA and CDR2 is YSYEKL. Trimming removed 2 bases from V and 5 bases from J; junction bases left unmatched: 4. CDR3 region: CASSQSGGAETQYF. CDR3 bases: TGCGCCAGCAGCCAATCAGGGGGCGCTGAGACCCAGTACTTC.

The J gene is TRBJ2-3, the V gene TRBV29-1, with D possibly TRBD2 on 5 matching bases. V dropped 3 bases and J dropped 0 bases, with 7 bases sitting between them. This CDR3 comprises 13 residues. Germline V CDR1 and CDR2: SQVTM, ANQGSEA. CDR3 sequence: CSVEGGSTDTQYF. The CDR3 nucleotides read TGCAGCGTTGAGGGCGGGAGCACAGATACGCAGTATTTT.